This T cell receptor beta chain came from a study of cytomegalovirus exposure and HLA in healthy donors. For the study at large: Counted in an early data release were roughly 87 million unique TCRs from HLA-typed donors. Findings of the study overall: TCR beta chain V- and J-gene trimming was linked, in a later analysis, to a missense variant in DCLRE1C.

Samples came from healthy bone marrow donors. Concerning this clone: As yet, its antigen is unknown.

This CDR3 is 15 amino acids long. Germline V gives CDR1 SNHLY, CDR2 FYNNEI. V lost 7 bases and J lost 4; bases outside the gene matches: 8. With 60 Vbeta and 13 Jbeta primers, the PCR was carried out. The repertoire was sequenced with immunoSEQ multiplex PCR; TCRdb's copy has only in-frame clones and lacks some. This sample has about 190,000 clones, with more than 70% found just once. The chain combines TRBV2 with TRBJ2-1; TRBD2 aligns across 9 bases. The TCR originated in a man under 40 in good health and CMV-seropositive. Material for sequencing was PBMCs. CDR3 in DNA: TGTGCCAGCACCCATAGCGGGGGCTTTTACAATGAGCAGTTCTTC. Translation: CASTHSGGFYNEQFF. The full variable domain, in which reference TRBV2 and TRBJ2-1 provide the parts outside the CDR3, is EPEVTQTPSHQVTQMGQEVILRCVPISNHLYFYWYRQILGQKVEFLVSFYNNEISEKSEIFDDQFSVERPDGSNFTLKIRSTKLEDSAMYFCASTHSGGFYNEQFFGPGTRLTVL.